Given below is one TCR beta chain in context. Its antigen is not known. The treatment here: roughly nine-day PBMC culture with coronavirus spike peptide pools or control peptides (ViraFEST assay). The data were obtained in a study of vaccination and CD4 T cells after COVID-19. Background on the study: Drawing of post-COVID samples took place a median about 97 days after diagnosis (range 35 to 161). General study results and limits: Sampling was limited to relatively few convalescent patients, with no early post-infection timepoints studied.

With the Oncomine TCR Beta short-read assay, DNA from cultured CD4+ T cells was sequenced. TCRdb passed the PCR reads through MiXCR, listing each CDR3 protein once. Here the sample spans more than 20,000 distinct CDR3 sequences, over 45% being singletons. J gave up 2 bases and V 2 bases, and 0 bases lay outside the gene matches. The CDR3 runs 14 residues. Germline assignment: CDR1 WSHSY and CDR2 SAAADI. The clonotype was recovered from a human donor who had recovered from COVID-19. Sequenced: CD4+ T cells from blood, cultured in vitro. The chain uses TRBV10-2 and TRBJ2-7; 10 bases map to TRBD2. The CDR3 region has the DNA TGCGCCAGCAGTGAGACTAGCGGGACCTACGAGCAGTACTTC. This gives the protein CASSETSGTYEQYF.